The sequence of this T cell receptor beta chain was determined in a study of T-cell reconstitution after alpha-beta-depleted transplantation in children. Germline V CDR1 and CDR2: LGHDT, YNNKEL (reference sequence). The CDR3 is made up of 15 amino acids. Germline trimming cut 2 bases from V and 6 bases from J; bases unmatched to any gene: 9. It was with unique molecular identifiers that the TCRbeta library was prepared. TCRdb passed the PCR reads through MiXCR, listing each CDR3 protein once. The sample yields about 980,000 distinct CDR3 sequences, roughly 29% seen once. On this clonotype itself: The antigen remains undetermined.

General study points: Newly made T cells mostly supplied T-cell counts and diversity one year after transplant.

This receptor was obtained from a boy younger than two who had a stem cell transplant for SCID, so the T cells may come from the graft donor. The chain carries TRBV3-1 and TRBJ2-7, with 8 positions matching TRBD1. This sample comprised PBMCs, mostly from graft donor cells, obtained 360 days after TCRalphabeta/CD19-depleted stem cell transplant. CDR3 nucleotide sequence: TGTGCCAGCAGCCAACGCCGACAGGGGAGTACCGAGCAGTACTTC. Amino acid sequence: CASSQRRQGSTEQYF.